The clone carrying this T cell receptor (beta chain) has more than one count but fewer than ten. What it binds is not known. The sample is drawn from a study of beta chain features in type 1 diabetes. The study's findings and limits: For Type 1 diabetes patients, all four CD4+ subsets carried TCRB CDR3s that were moderately but significantly shorter.

Isolated RNA was reverse transcribed in full, so expressed TCRB transcripts were sequenced. Profiling relied on immunoSEQ multiplex PCR, and the TCRdb table lists in-frame clones only, not all of them. The sample lists a few hundred thousand clones; approximately 13% were seen once. Sorting that relied on CD45RO/CCR7/CD25/CD127/CD95/CD27 yielded CD4+ naive, central memory, regulatory and stem cell-like memory cells. V was trimmed by 2 bases and J by 1 base, leaving 15 bases between them. The germline V gene encodes CDR1 GTSNPN and CDR2 SVGIG (reference sequence). This CDR3 contains 15 residues. Sequenced: naive CD4+ T cells from blood. This sequence originates from a woman under 30 with type 1 diabetes. This chain links TRBV30 with TRBJ2-7, with D possibly matching TRBD1 (5 bases). The CDR3 loop is CAWSRQGFGSYEQYV. The CDR3 DNA is TGTGCCTGGAGTCGTCAGGGTTTCGGTTCCTACGAGCAGTACGTC.